These 14 T cell receptor beta chains were all obtained from the same sample, sequenced in a study of Ad26.COV2.S vaccination and SARS-CoV-2 variants. Data came from immunoSEQ multiplex PCR; TCRdb stores just in-frame clones and leaves some out. The sample consists of around 380,000 clones, about 88% of them appearing once. Treatment described: around 19 received Ad26.COV2.S at low or high dose, single or two shots; about five received placebo; per-sample allocation not given. Specimens were obtained on day 63 following the first vaccine or placebo injection. The source material was peripheral blood, sampled in a trial of Ad26.COV2.S vaccine versus placebo. Source of these receptors: a person aged 18-60 years who received the Ad26.COV2.S COVID-19 vaccine or a placebo.

The rearrangement uses TRBV13 and TRBJ1-5; the match to TRBD1 covers 10 bases. Germline V gene lookup returns CDR1 PRHDT and CDR2 FYEKMQ (reference sequence). Trimming took 5 bases from V and 3 from J; bases not matched to a gene: 10. The CDR3 length is 17 residues. The CDR3 loop is CASSLRDRGRNNQPQHF. The CDR3 region has the DNA TGTGCCAGCAGCCTCCGGGACAGGGGCAGAAACAATCAGCCCCAGCATTTT.

The chain carries TRBV4-1 and TRBJ1-1; a weak D match, TRBD1 (6 bases). CDR3 length: 16 residues. The V end was cut by 3 bases, the J end by 5 bases, with 19 bases between. Germline lookup yields CDR1 MGHRA and CDR2 YSYEKL. The CDR3 sequence: CASSHPALQGRTEAFF. CDR3 sequence (DNA): TGCGCCAGCAGCCACCCAGCGCTACAGGGTCGTACTGAAGCTTTCTTT.

Only a few counts were recorded for this clone. The chain employs TRBV5-1 and TRBJ1-1; perhaps TRBD1 as D (6 bases). V was cut by 4 bases and J by 8 bases, with 12 bases left in between. The germline gives CDR1 SGHRS, CDR2 YFSETQ. This CDR3 comprises 12 residues. CDR3 amino acids: CASSPDSMEAFF. The CDR3 coding sequence is TGCGCCAGCAGCCCGGACAGCATGGAAGCTTTCTTT.

This rearrangement joins TRBV30 to TRBJ2-5, with D possibly called TRBD1 or TRBD2 (5 bases each). The CDR3 consists of 13 residues. The germline V and J ends were trimmed by 2 bases and 6 bases, with 13 bases remaining between them. The germline V gene has CDR1 GTSNPN and CDR2 SVGIG (reference sequence). In DNA form, the CDR3 reads TGTGCCTGGAGTACGGGCAGGGACCAGACCCAGTACTTC. This encodes CAWSTGRDQTQYF.

The rearrangement links TRBV5-1 to TRBJ1-2; TRBD1 matches 7 bases. J gave up 5 bases and V 4 bases, and 14 bases lay outside the gene matches. The CDR3 consists of 16 residues. Germline V gene lookup returns CDR1 SGHRS and CDR2 YFSETQ. The CDR3 DNA sequence: TGCGCCAGCAGCCCGGACCCTGACAGGGTTTCTTATGGCTACACCTTC. It is translated as CASSPDPDRVSYGYTF.

This sequence joins TRBV23-1 and TRBJ1-2; D is unresolved. TRBV23-1 is assigned to the ORF class and has an uncertain function. The V end was cut by 11 bases, the J end by 4 bases, with 14 bases between. The CDR3 runs to 12 residues. This chain's CDR3 is CAPSGPFYGYTF. Here the CDR3 DNA reads TGCGCCCCTTCCGGGCCCTTCTATGGCTACACCTTC.

The chain combines TRBV6-6 with TRBJ2-3; 10 positions agree with TRBD1. The CDR3 runs to 15 residues. Per germline, CDR1 MNHNY and CDR2 SVGAGI (reference sequence). V shed 6 bases and J 5 bases; nucleotides not matched to a gene: 8. CDR3 in amino acids: CASSEPGQGKDTQYF. The CDR3 region has the DNA TGTGCCAGCAGCGAGCCGGGACAGGGGAAAGATACGCAGTATTTT.

The chain is built from TRBV5-6 and TRBJ2-2; no reliable D call. The CDR3 loop spans 16 amino acids. Germline CDR1 SGHDT, CDR2 YYEEEE. Trimming shortened V by 2 bases and J by 2 bases, and 13 bases separated the two germline ends. The CDR3 sequence is CASSFSGAANTGELFF. The CDR3 DNA reads TGTGCCAGCAGCTTTTCGGGTGCCGCTAACACCGGGGAGCTGTTTTTT.

This chain uses TRBV2 with TRBJ2-7; perhaps TRBD1 as D (6 bases). The CDR3 length is 14 residues. CDR1 is SNHLY, CDR2 FYNNEI, per germline. V was trimmed by 5 bases and J by 6 bases, leaving 17 bases between them. This chain's CDR3 is CASSSGEIPTEQYF. The CDR3 nucleotides read TGTGCCAGCAGTTCAGGGGAAATCCCTACCGAGCAGTACTTC.

The V gene is TRBV28, the J gene TRBJ2-7; TRBD2 is a possible D gene (7 bases). Trimming cost V 2 bases and J 3 bases, with 20 bases left between them. CDR3 length: 17 amino acids. Germline values: CDR1 MDHEN, CDR2 SYDVKM. This chain's CDR3 is CASSLIVGGASHYEQYF. CDR3 nucleotide sequence: TGTGCCAGCAGTTTAATCGTGGGGGGGGCCTCCCACTACGAGCAGTACTTC.

The genes are TRBV27 and TRBJ1-1; no reliable D call. CDR3 length: 15 residues. The germline CDR1 and CDR2 sequences are MNHEY and SMNVEV (reference sequence). Trimming removed 5 bases from V and 0 bases from J, with 13 bases in between. The CDR3 coding sequence is TGTGCCAGCAGTAGATACGCGGATTTGAACACTGAAGCTTTCTTT. This codes for CASSRYADLNTEAFF.

The chain is built from TRBV10-1 and TRBJ2-1; D remains unclear. The CDR3 loop spans 13 amino acids. V lost 1 base to trimming and J lost 8 bases, with 9 bases between them. In germline, CDR1 is WNHNN, CDR2 SYGVQD (reference sequence). The CDR3 coding sequence is TGCGCCAGCAGTGAGTGGAGAGGCGATGAGCAGTTCTTC. It codes for CASSEWRGDEQFF.

V gene TRBV19 combines with J gene TRBJ2-3, with 11 bases aligning to TRBD2. J was trimmed by 4 bases and V by 6 bases; bases with no gene match: 6. The CDR3 length is 15 residues. The germline V gene encodes CDR1 LNHDA and CDR2 SQIVND (reference sequence). The CDR3, as DNA: TGTGCCAGTAGAGATACTAGCGGGGGCGCAGATACGCAGTATTTT. As protein: CASRDTSGGADTQYF.

The chain carries TRBV18 and TRBJ1-2; D not resolved. The CDR3 is made up of 13 amino acids. Germline V gives CDR1 KGHSH, CDR2 LQKENI. The V gene lost 3 bases and the J gene lost 6 bases, with 11 bases spanning the gap. The CDR3 coding sequence is TGTGCCAGCTCACCTTCCGGGGAGGATGGCTACACCTTC. This codes for CASSPSGEDGYTF.